This TCR beta chain was recorded in a study of T-cell reconstitution after alpha-beta-depleted transplantation in children. Remarks on this clonotype: The antigen remains unidentified.

A library of TCRbeta sequences, prepared with unique molecular identifiers, was generated. MiXCR, applied by TCRdb to the PCR reads, yields one record per CDR3 protein. The table includes 900,000 or so distinct CDR3 sequences, under 20% detected once. Overall study findings and caveats: Reports say that about two months after transplant, the alpha-beta T cells came out of several hundred graft clones that had expanded.

Trimming cost V 2 bases and J 6 bases, with 13 bases left between them. The CDR3 runs 14 residues. Germline V gene lookup returns CDR1 SGHVS and CDR2 FNYEAQ. The TCR originated in a male patient under 18 who had a stem cell transplant for acute lymphoblastic leukemia, so the T cells may come from the graft donor. Sequencing used PBMCs, mostly from graft donor cells, obtained 360 days after TCRalphabeta/CD19-depleted stem cell transplant. This chain links TRBV7-6 with TRBJ1-1; D remains ambiguous. The CDR3 loop is CASSLWATGSEAFF. The DNA for the CDR3 is TGTGCCAGCAGCTTATGGGCTACGGGGTCTGAAGCTTTCTTT. Combining the CDR3 with reference TRBV7-6 and TRBJ1-1 gives the whole variable domain GAGVSQSPRYKVTKRGQDVALRCDPISGHVSLYWYRQALGQGPEFLTYFNYEAQQDKSGLPNDRFSAERPEGSISTLTIQRTEQRDSAMYRCASSLWATGSEAFFGQGTRLTVV.